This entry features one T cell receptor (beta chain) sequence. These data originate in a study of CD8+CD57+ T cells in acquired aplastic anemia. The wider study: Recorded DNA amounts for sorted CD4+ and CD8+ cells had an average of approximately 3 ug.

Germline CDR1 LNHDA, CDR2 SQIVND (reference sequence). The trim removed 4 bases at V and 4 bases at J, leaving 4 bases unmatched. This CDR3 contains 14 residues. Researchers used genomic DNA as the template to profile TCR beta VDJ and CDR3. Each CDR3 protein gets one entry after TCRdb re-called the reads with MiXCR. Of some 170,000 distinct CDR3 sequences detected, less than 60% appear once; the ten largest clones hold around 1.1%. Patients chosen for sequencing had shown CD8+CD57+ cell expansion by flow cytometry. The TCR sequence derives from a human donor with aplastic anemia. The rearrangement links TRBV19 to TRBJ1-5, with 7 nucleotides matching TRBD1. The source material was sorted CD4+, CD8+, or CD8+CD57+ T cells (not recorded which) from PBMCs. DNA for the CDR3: TGTGCCAGTAGTAGACAGGGTGTTAATCAGCCCCAGCATTTT. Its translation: CASSRQGVNQPQHF. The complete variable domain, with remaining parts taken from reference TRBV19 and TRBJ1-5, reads DGGITQSPKYLFRKEGQNVTLSCEQNLNHDAMYWYRQDPGQGLRLIYYSQIVNDFQKGDIAEGYSVSREKKESFPLTVTSAQKNPTAFYLCASSRQGVNQPQHFGDGTRLSIL.